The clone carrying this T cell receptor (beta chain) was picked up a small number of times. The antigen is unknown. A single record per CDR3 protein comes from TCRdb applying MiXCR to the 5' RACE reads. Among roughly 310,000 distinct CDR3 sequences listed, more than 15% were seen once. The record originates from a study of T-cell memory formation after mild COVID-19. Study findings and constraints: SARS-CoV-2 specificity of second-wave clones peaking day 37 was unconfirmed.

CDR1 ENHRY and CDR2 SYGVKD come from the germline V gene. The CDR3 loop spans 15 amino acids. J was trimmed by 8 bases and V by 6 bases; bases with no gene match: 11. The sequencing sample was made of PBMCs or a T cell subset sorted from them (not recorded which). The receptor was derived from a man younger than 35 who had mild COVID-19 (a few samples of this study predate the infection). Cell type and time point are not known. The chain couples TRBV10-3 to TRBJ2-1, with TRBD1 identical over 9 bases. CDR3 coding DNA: TGTGCCATCAGGGAGGGGAGGACAGGGGTATATGAGCAGTTCTTC. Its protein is CAIREGRTGVYEQFF.